These 18 T cell receptor beta chains share one sample of origin, sequenced in a study of T cell repertoires in cytomegalovirus infection. TCRdb used MiXCR to reprocess the reads, holding one entry per CDR3 protein. The sample lists approximately 390,000 distinct CDR3 sequences, roughly 36% seen once, with approximately 12% in the top ten. These TCRs' antigens remain unknown. The input for sequencing was cultured PBMCs, taken from culture after CMV antigen stimulation. The receptor set was obtained from a human donor in good health (CMV status not recorded). Some clones in this sample may be carry-over from other donors' samples.

The chain couples TRBV20-1 to TRBJ2-3; the match to TRBD1 covers 7 bases. Germline V gives CDR1 DFQATT, CDR2 SNEGSKA (reference sequence). The CDR3 sequence is 14 residues long. Trimming at V came to 1 base and at J to 4 bases, leaving 5 bases not matched to a gene. The CDR3 protein is CSARGLGGPDTQYF. CDR3 nucleotides: TGCAGTGCTAGAGGCCTAGGGGGCCCAGATACGCAGTATTTT.

There are a few counts of this clonotype. The CDR3 region is CASKGLAGVYTQYF. The CDR3, as DNA: TGTGCCAGCAAAGGACTAGCGGGAGTGTATACGCAGTATTTT. The J gene is TRBJ2-3, the V gene TRBV12-3 or TRBV12-4, with 13 bases fitting TRBD2. There are 14 residues in the CDR3. Trimming at V came to 7 bases and at J to 7 bases, leaving 5 bases not matched to a gene.

Remarks on this clonotype: A junction end diverges from the germline sequence, so it may reflect a read error. This chain links TRBV4-1 with TRBJ2-3; 9 bases map to TRBD2. The V gene's germline CDR1 is MGHRA and CDR2 YSYEKL. CDR3 length: 20 residues. The DNA of the CDR3 is TGCGCCGGCAGCCAAGATTTTATACTAGCGGGCGCATCGGTCACAGATACGCAGTATTTT. It specifies CAGSQDFILAGASVTDTQYF.

This clonotype has a handful of counts. The rearrangement joins TRBV7-2 to TRBJ2-1; TRBD2 matches at 9 bases. V lost 3 bases to trimming and J lost 1 base; unmatched junction nucleotides: 4. The CDR3 sequence is 16 residues long. CDR1 SGHTA and CDR2 FQGNSA come from the germline V gene. The CDR3 loop reads CASSFYSGSSYNEQFF. CDR3 in DNA: TGTGCCAGCAGCTTTTATAGCGGGAGTTCCTACAATGAGCAGTTCTTC.

The J gene is TRBJ1-2, the V gene TRBV19, with a tentative D call TRBD1 (5 bases). Germline V CDR1 and CDR2: LNHDA, SQIVND (reference sequence). The CDR3 length is 14 residues. The ends were cut back, 3 bases at V and 4 bases at J, with 12 bases in the middle. The CDR3: CASSIGDAPYGYTF. The CDR3 DNA reads TGTGCCAGTAGTATCGGGGACGCACCCTATGGCTACACCTTC.

There are a few counts of this clonotype. The J gene is TRBJ1-1, the V gene TRBV6-1; D is unclear. CDR1 is MNHNS, CDR2 SASEGT, per germline. The CDR3 extends over 11 amino acids. Trimming took 2 bases from V and 4 from J, leaving 2 bases between them. This CDR3 reads CASSESTEAFF. CDR3 nucleotide sequence: TGTGCCAGCAGTGAAAGCACTGAAGCTTTCTTT.

This clonotype was recorded many times. The chain couples TRBV6-1 to TRBJ2-1, with 9 bases identical to TRBD2. Trimming removed 5 bases from V and 6 bases from J; junction bases left unmatched: 11. The CDR3 extends over 16 amino acids. Germline V CDR1 and CDR2: MNHNS, SASEGT. The CDR3, as DNA: TGTGCCAGCAGTCCGGCCGAAGATAGCGGGAGCAATGAGCAGTTCTTC. Its translation is CASSPAEDSGSNEQFF.

CDR3 amino acids: CASSRDRENGYTF. DNA of the CDR3: TGTGCCAGCAGCCGAGACAGGGAGAATGGCTACACCTTC. The chain uses TRBV3-1 and TRBJ1-2; the match to TRBD1 covers 7 bases. V gave up 4 bases and J gave up 6 bases; unmatched junction bases: 5. The germline gives CDR1 LGHDT, CDR2 YNNKEL (reference sequence). The CDR3 covers 13 residues. Complete variable domain (other parts from reference TRBV3-1 and TRBJ1-2): DTAVSQTPKYLVTQMGNDKSIKCEQNLGHDTMYWYKQDSKKFLKIMFSYNNKELIINETVPNRFSPKSPDKAHLNLHINSLELGDSAVYFCASSRDRENGYTFGSGTRLTVV.

This rearrangement joins TRBV6-2 or TRBV6-3 to TRBJ2-5, with D possibly TRBD2 on 6 matching bases. V lost 0 bases and J lost 5, with 13 bases in between. The length of the CDR3 is 15 residues. CDR1 and CDR2 (germline): MNHEY, SVGEGT. The CDR3 DNA follows: TGTGCCAGCAGTTACTCGAGAGGCGGGACGGAGACCCAGTACTTC. It encodes CASSYSRGGTETQYF.

This clonotype has just a few counts. The chain uses TRBV11-2 and TRBJ2-5; D is ambiguous. The germline V gene encodes CDR1 SGHAT and CDR2 FQNNGV. CDR3 length: 16 residues. The V end was cut by 5 bases, the J end by 4 bases, with 20 bases between. Written as DNA, the CDR3 is TGTGCCAGCAGCCCCCGTCCGTTCCGTTCCTTAGAGACCCAGTACTTC. Translating it yields CASSPRPFRSLETQYF.

This clonotype was detected only a few times. V and J are TRBV12-3 or TRBV12-4 and TRBJ2-1; 11 nucleotides line up with TRBD2. With V trimmed by 6 bases and J by 3 bases, 13 bases remained unmatched. CDR3 length: 18 residues. CDR3 sequence (DNA): TGTGCCAGCAGCCCTACTGCCGGACTAGCGGGCCGCTACAATGAGCAGTTCTTC. Translated: CASSPTAGLAGRYNEQFF.

This clonotype came up a few times. The chain recombines TRBV7-8 with TRBJ2-1; 7 bases map to TRBD2. The CDR3 extends over 16 amino acids. Germline assignment: CDR1 SGHVS and CDR2 FQNEAQ. Unmatched junction bases numbered 13, after V lost 1 base and J lost 10 bases. Here the CDR3 DNA reads TGTGCCAGCAGCTTAGGAGGTAGCTCCATGGGGGGGGAGCAGTTCTTC. It yields the protein CASSLGGSSMGGEQFF.

The chain recombines TRBV18 with TRBJ1-5, with no clear D. Per the germline V gene, CDR1 is KGHSH and CDR2 is LQKENI. The CDR3 has 15 residues. Trimming cost V 3 bases and J 0 bases, with 9 bases left between them. The CDR3 reads CASSPRSDSNQPQHF. CDR3 sequence (DNA): TGTGCCAGCTCACCCCGCAGTGATAGCAATCAGCCCCAGCATTTT.

The chain couples TRBV19 to TRBJ2-5, with 9 bases aligning to TRBD2. The CDR3 sequence is 21 residues long. V dropped 6 bases and J dropped 5; count of bases not matched to a gene: 28. Germline CDR1 LNHDA, CDR2 SQIVND (reference sequence). The CDR3 loop reads CASSSGRGKFRVDAGGETQYF. The DNA for the CDR3 is TGTGCCAGTAGCTCTGGCAGGGGGAAGTTTCGGGTAGATGCGGGAGGGGAGACCCAGTACTTC.

This rearrangement joins TRBV4-2 to TRBJ1-5; tentative D call: TRBD1 (6 bases). The CDR3 runs to 14 residues. The germline V gene encodes CDR1 LGHNA and CDR2 YNFKEQ. V shed 2 bases and J shed 11 bases, with 16 bases lying between them. The CDR3 is CASSQRRGEGAQHF. CDR3 DNA: TGTGCCAGCAGCCAAAGGCGGGGGGAGGGGGCCCAGCATTTT.

J is TRBJ2-1 and V is TRBV6-2 or TRBV6-3; D is unresolved. Looked up from germline, CDR1 is MNHEY and CDR2 is SVGEGT. The CDR3 runs 18 residues. V lost 2 bases and J 0 bases, leaving 17 bases between the germline ends. As DNA, the CDR3 is TGTGCCAGCAGTTACGGGATCTTCGCAGTGAGCTCCTACAATGAGCAGTTCTTC. It is translated as CASSYGIFAVSSYNEQFF.

This clonotype was observed a few times. The rearrangement uses TRBV7-6 and TRBJ1-4, with a weak D call TRBD1 (6 bases). The CDR3 consists of 14 residues. With 3 bases removed from V and 5 bases from J, the gap between germline ends came to 10 bases. From germline, CDR1 is SGHVS and CDR2 FNYEAQ. CDR3 DNA: TGTGCCAGCAGCTTTGGACAGAAGAATGAAAAACTGTTTTTT. This sequence encodes CASSFGQKNEKLFF.

This clonotype has a handful of counts. The chain employs TRBV20-1 and TRBJ2-1; 14 positions match TRBD2. This CDR3 is built from 17 residues. Trimming removed 0 bases from V and 9 bases from J; junction bases left unmatched: 10. Per germline, CDR1 DFQATT and CDR2 SNEGSKA (reference sequence). CDR3 sequence: CSARDPGLAGDRVEQFF. CDR3 in DNA: TGCAGTGCTAGAGATCCGGGACTAGCGGGAGATAGGGTTGAGCAGTTCTTC.